Sequencing of this T cell receptor beta chain was carried out in a study of T cells in localized non-small cell lung cancer. V gave up 2 bases and J gave up 5 bases, with 15 bases separating them. The CDR3 consists of 15 residues. CDR1 and CDR2 from the germline V gene are MGHRA and YSYEKL. Clones were sequenced by immunoSEQ multiplex PCR, and TCRdb holds only the in-frame ones, with some missing. The sample contains more than 45,000 clones, roughly nine tenths of which appear only once. Whole-study results and caveats: Appearance in adjacent lung was seen for a median 57 of the top 100 tumor clones. Sequencing was limited to one tumor region, leaving the possibility of heterogeneity open. Exceeding tumor, uninvolved adjacent lung had the highest T cell clonality.

To note about this clone: Antigen specificity is unknown.

Material: PBMCs, obtained before any cancer treatment. The gene calls are TRBV4-1 and TRBJ2-5; tentatively, D is TRBD2 (5 bases). This TCR was sampled from a man aged 40 to 75 with stage II lung adenocarcinoma. CDR3 in DNA: TGCGCCAGCAGCCAACTCCACGGGGATTTGGAGACCCAGTACTTC. It translates to CASSQLHGDLETQYF.